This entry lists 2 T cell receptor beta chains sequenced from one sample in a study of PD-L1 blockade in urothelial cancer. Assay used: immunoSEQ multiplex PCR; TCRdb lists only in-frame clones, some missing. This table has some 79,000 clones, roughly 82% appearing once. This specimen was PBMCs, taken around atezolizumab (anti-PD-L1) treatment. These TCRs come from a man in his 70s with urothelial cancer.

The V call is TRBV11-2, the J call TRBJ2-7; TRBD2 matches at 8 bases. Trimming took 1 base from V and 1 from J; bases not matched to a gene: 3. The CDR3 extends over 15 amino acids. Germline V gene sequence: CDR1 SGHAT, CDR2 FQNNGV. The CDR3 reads CASSLGASGSYEQYF. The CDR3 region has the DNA TGTGCCAGCAGCTTAGGGGCTAGCGGGTCCTACGAGCAGTACTTC.

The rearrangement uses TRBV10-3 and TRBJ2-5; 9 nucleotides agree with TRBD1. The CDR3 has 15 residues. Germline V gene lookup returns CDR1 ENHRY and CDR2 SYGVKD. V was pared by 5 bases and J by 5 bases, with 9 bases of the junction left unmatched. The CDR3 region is CAISPTDRGRETQYF. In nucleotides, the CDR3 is TGTGCCATCAGTCCTACTGACAGGGGGAGGGAGACCCAGTACTTC.